These T cell receptor beta chains were read from a single sample in a study of blood T cell repertoires in COVID-19. Libraries were prepared by immunoSEQ multiplex PCR; TCRdb keeps only in-frame clonotypes and omits some of them. The repertoire holds some 150,000 clones, more than 85% seen once, with around 2.9% in the top ten. The sequenced material came from peripheral blood. These receptors were collected from a man aged 60-69 years with active or convalescent COVID-19. Both conserved end residues are part of each CDR3. Each record gives: D gene, J gene, V gene, CDR3 protein, CDR3 DNA. D genes are given only for firm matches.

>-|TRBJ1-4|TRBV9
CASSVGEVTNEKLFF
TGTGCCAGCAGCGTAGGGGAGGTAACTAATGAAAAACTGTTTTTT
>-|TRBJ2-3|TRBV6-5
CASSYSPQGLRYF
TGTGCCAGCAGTTACTCTCCTCAGGGGCTCCGGTATTTT
>TRBD1|TRBJ1-3|TRBV3-1/TRBV3-2
CASSQGDSSGNTIYF
TGTGCCAGCAGCCAAGGGGACAGCTCTGGAAACACCATATATTTT
>TRBD2|TRBJ2-1|TRBV18
CASSPGTTYNEQFF
TGTGCCAGCTCACCAGGGACTACATACAATGAGCAGTTCTTC
>-|TRBJ1-4|TRBV19
CASSTTSYRGRVSNEKLFF
TGTGCCAGTAGTACCACCTCTTACCGTGGCAGGGTCTCTAATGAAAAACTGTTTTTT
>-|TRBJ2-3|TRBV18
CASSPPLSGDTQYF
TGTGCCAGCTCACCACCGCTTTCGGGGGATACGCAGTATTTT
>TRBD1|TRBJ1-6|TRBV28
CASNPTGQGKLNNSPLHF
TGTGCCAGCAACCCTACGGGACAGGGCAAACTAAATAATTCACCCCTCCACTTT
>TRBD2|TRBJ2-7|TRBV28
CASGRGVFYEQYF
TGTGCCAGTGGGCGGGGGGTTTTTTACGAGCAGTACTTC
>-|TRBJ2-5|TRBV7-2
CASSSVDRQETQYF
TGTGCCAGCAGCTCTGTGGACAGACAAGAGACCCAGTACTTC
>TRBD1|TRBJ1-1|TRBV6-2/TRBV6-3
CASSYLGQGAGERAFF
TGTGCCAGCAGTTACCTAGGACAGGGGGCCGGGGAACGAGCTTTCTTT